This T cell receptor (beta chain) was sequenced during a study of T cell responses to AZD1222 COVID-19 vaccine. In the case of this clone: The antigen is undetermined.

Trimming pared 1 base from V and 2 bases from J, leaving 14 bases between. From germline, CDR1 is MNHNS and CDR2 SASEGT. The length of the CDR3 is 16 residues. Findings of the study overall: Nearly half of spike-specific TCRs reportedly target unmutated variant regions. At baseline, just six or seven AZD1222 recipients tested seropositive.

TCRdb keeps only in-frame clones here, not all; method: immunoSEQ multiplex PCR. The profile shows 120,000 or so clones, around 90% of them singletons. This chain uses TRBV6-1 with TRBJ1-1, with no clear D. Source: peripheral blood, taken on day 0 of AZD1222 vaccination. The receptor was isolated from an adult in good health. In DNA, the CDR3 is TGTGCCAGCAGTGAAGTGGAGGCAGCCCCTAACACTGAAGCTTTCTTT. Translating it yields CASSEVEAAPNTEAFF.